This T cell receptor (beta chain) was observed in a study of blood T cell repertoires in COVID-19. The overall study: Sample material is recorded as cDNA or gDNA derived from T cells, B-cell-depleted T cells, or PBMCs.

Germline V lookup: CDR1 LGHDT, CDR2 YNNKEL (reference sequence). The CDR3 has 16 amino acids. V trimming: 3 bases; J trimming: 5 bases; junction bases outside the gene matches: 10. TCRdb's copy holds only in-frame clones and misses some; the assay was immunoSEQ multiplex PCR. The table records some 300,000 clones, 89% of them present only once. Participants, roughly 18 to 89 years old, spanned 24 US areas. The TCR originated in a woman younger than 45 who had recovered from COVID-19. The sample comprised PBMCs or T cells enriched from blood (not recorded which). The rearrangement joins TRBV3-1 (or the pseudogene TRBV3-2) to TRBJ2-3, with 8 bases matching TRBD2. The CDR3 DNA follows: TGTGCCAGCAGCCAGCCGGGACTAGGGGTGGGAGATACGCAGTATTTT. This codes for CASSQPGLGVGDTQYF.